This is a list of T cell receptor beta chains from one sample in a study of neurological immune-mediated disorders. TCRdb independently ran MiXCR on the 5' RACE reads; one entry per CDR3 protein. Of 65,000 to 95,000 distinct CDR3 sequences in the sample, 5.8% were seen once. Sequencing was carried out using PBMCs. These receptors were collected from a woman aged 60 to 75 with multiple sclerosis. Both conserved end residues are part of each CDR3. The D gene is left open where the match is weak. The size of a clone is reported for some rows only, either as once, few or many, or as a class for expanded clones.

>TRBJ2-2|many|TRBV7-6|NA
TGTGCCAGCAGCACCCTCTCGGGAACTACCACCGGGGAGCTGTTTTTT
CASSTLSGTTTGELFF
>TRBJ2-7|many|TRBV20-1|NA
TGCAGTGGGGAAAGGGCGGGGACTTACGAGCAGTACTTC
CSGERAGTYEQYF
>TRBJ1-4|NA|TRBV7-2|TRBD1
TGTGCCAGCAGCTTGGACAGGGGGCTAAGAGAAAAACTGTTTTTT
CASSLDRGLREKLFF
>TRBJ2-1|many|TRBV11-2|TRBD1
TGTGCCAGCAGCTTGGGACAGGGGACCGACAATGAGCAGTTCTTC
CASSLGQGTDNEQFF
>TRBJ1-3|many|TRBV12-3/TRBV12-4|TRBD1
TGTGCCAGCAGCCCCCGGGACAGGACCTTGATGAACACCATATATTTT
CASSPRDRTLMNTIYF
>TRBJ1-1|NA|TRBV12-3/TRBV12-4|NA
TGTGCCAGCAGTTTAGATGGGGCTGTGAACACTGAAGCTTTCTTT
CASSLDGAVNTEAFF
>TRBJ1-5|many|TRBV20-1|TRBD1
TGCAGTGCTAGAAGGACAGGAGGGAGCAATCAGCCCCAGCATTTT
CSARRTGGSNQPQHF
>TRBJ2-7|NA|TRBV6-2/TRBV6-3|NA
TGTGCCAGCAGTTACAGGGTGTTGGCCTACGAGCAGTACTTC
CASSYRVLAYEQYF
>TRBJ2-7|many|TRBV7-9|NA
TGTGCCAGCAGCCCAGCAGACGGCACCTACGAGCAGTACTTC
CASSPADGTYEQYF
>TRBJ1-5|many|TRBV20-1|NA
TGCAGTGCACCTACCCCCAGGGGACGGGACAATCAGCCCCAGCATTTT
CSAPTPRGRDNQPQHF
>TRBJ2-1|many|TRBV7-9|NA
TGTGCCAGCAGCCAGGGCCCAATTAGGGCCAATGAGCAGTTCTTC
CASSQGPIRANEQFF
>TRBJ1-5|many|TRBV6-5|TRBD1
TGTGCCAGCTCCCCGACAGGGAAGAGCAATCAGCCCCAGCATTTT
CASSPTGKSNQPQHF
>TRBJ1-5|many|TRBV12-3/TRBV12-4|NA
TGTGCCAGCAGTCTGGAGCACACAGGGATTGGCAATCAGCCCCAGCATTTT
CASSLEHTGIGNQPQHF
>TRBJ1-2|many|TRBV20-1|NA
TGCAGTGCTCCCGGGACCGCCTCTTACTTTTGGGGCTACACCTTC
CSAPGTASYFWGYTF
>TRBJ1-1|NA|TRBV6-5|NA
TGTGCCAGCACCAAACGGGGGGGAAGCACTGAAGCTTTCTTT
CASTKRGGSTEAFF
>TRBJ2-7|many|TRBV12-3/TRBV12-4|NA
TGTGCCAGCAGTTGGACTCCTAACTACGAGCAGTACTTC
CASSWTPNYEQYF
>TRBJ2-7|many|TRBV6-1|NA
TGTGCCAGCAGCCCTCACTACGAGCAGTACTTC
CASSPHYEQYF
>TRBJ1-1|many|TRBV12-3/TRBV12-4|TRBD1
TGTGCCAGCAGTATTAGAGGGGGACAGTGGGACACTGAAGCTTTCTTT
CASSIRGGQWDTEAFF
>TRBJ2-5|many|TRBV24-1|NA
TGTGCCACCAGTGCGGGGACCCAAGAGACCCAGTACTTC
CATSAGTQETQYF
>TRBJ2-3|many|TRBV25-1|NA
TGTGCCAGCAGTGAAGAGGACGGCACAGATACGCAGTATTTT
CASSEEDGTDTQYF
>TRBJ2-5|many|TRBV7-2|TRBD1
TGTGCCAGCAGCTTAGGAGGACAGGGGTTAGAGACCCAGTACTTC
CASSLGGQGLETQYF
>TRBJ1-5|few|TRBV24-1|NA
TGTGCCACCAGTTTAGGCAATCAGCCCCAGCATTTT
CATSLGNQPQHF
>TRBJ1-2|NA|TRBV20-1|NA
TGCAGTGCTCCCTCCGTGACCCCTGGTAACTATGGCTACACCTTC
CSAPSVTPGNYGYTF
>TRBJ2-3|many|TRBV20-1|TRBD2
TGCAGTGCGATGGGTCTAGCGGGGAGGACTAGGACAGATACGCAGTATTTT
CSAMGLAGRTRTDTQYF
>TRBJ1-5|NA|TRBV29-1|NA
TGCAGCGTTGGCAGGGATAGCAATCAGCCCCAGCATTTT
CSVGRDSNQPQHF
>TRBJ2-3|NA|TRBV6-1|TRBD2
TGTGCCAGCAGTTTACGGGGGGACACAGATACGCAGTATTTT
CASSLRGDTDTQYF
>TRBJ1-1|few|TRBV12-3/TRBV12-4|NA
TGTGCCAGCAGTCTTCTGGGGACATCGAACACTGAAGCTTTCTTT
CASSLLGTSNTEAFF
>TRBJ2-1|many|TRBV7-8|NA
TGTGCCAGCAGCGAGGGCGATGAGCAGTTCTTC
CASSEGDEQFF
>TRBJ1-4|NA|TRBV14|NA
TGTGCCAGCAGCCCTTCTCGTTCCGGGGGTGAAAAACTGTTTTTT
CASSPSRSGGEKLFF
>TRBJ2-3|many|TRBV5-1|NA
TGCGCCAGCAGCTTGAGAACCGCCGATGGGACGCAGTATTTT
CASSLRTADGTQYF
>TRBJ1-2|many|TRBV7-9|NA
TGTGCCAGCACGGAACAGCAGGCGGCCTATGGCTACACCTTC
CASTEQQAAYGYTF
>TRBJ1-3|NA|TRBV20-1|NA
TGCAGTGCTAGATCTACAACCGGTGGAAACACCATATATTTT
CSARSTTGGNTIYF
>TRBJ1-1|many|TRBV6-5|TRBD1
TGTGCCAGCAGTTCCCCAGGGGACAGGGGGCGTGGGACTGAAGCTTTCTTT
CASSSPGDRGRGTEAFF
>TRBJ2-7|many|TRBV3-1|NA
TGTGCCAGCACCAACATAAACGAGCAGTACTTC
CASTNINEQYF
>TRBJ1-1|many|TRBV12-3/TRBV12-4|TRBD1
TGTGCCAGCAGCACAGGGGGCCGGACTGAAGCTTTCTTT
CASSTGGRTEAFF
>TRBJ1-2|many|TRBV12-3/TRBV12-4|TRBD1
TGTGCCAGCAGTCCTCGACAGGGTAAAGGCTACACCTTC
CASSPRQGKGYTF
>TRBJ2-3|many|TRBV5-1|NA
TGCGCCAGCAGCTTGGGGTTCACCGGGGGCTCAGATACGCAGTATTTT
CASSLGFTGGSDTQYF
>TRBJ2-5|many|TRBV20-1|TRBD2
TGCAGTGTGGATTTACTAGCGGGGGTGGAGACCCAGTACTTC
CSVDLLAGVETQYF
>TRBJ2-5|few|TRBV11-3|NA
TGTGCCAGCAGCTTACAGGGACTGAATGTACAGACCCAGTACTTC
CASSLQGLNVQTQYF
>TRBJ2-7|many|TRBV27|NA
TGTGCCAGCAGTAACCCAGGGGGGTACACCTACGAGCAGTACTTC
CASSNPGGYTYEQYF
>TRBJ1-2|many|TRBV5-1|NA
TGCGCCAGCAGCTTGGAGGAGACAGCGGACTATGGCTACACCTTC
CASSLEETADYGYTF
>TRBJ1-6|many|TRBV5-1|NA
TGCGCCAGCAGCTTTAAAACAGCAGGTAGCGGTTCACCCCTCCACTTT
CASSFKTAGSGSPLHF
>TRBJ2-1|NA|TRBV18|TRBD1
TGTGCCAGCTCAAAGGACAGGGGGCTGTACAATGAGCAGTTCTTC
CASSKDRGLYNEQFF
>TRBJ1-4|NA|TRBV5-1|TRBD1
TGCGCCAGCAGCCCGGGACAGATGAATGAAAAACTGTTTTTT
CASSPGQMNEKLFF
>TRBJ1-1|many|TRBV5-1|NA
TGCGCCAGCAGCTACGAACCAGAGCTGAACACTGAAGCTTTCTTT
CASSYEPELNTEAFF
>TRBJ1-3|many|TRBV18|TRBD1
TGTGCCAGCTCACCCGACAGGGGATCTGGAAACACCATATATTTT
CASSPDRGSGNTIYF
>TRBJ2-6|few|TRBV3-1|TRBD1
TGTGCCAGCACCACAGGGGGAACTGGGGCCAACGTCCTGACTTTC
CASTTGGTGANVLTF
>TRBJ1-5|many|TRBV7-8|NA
TGTGCCAGCAGCTTAGCGCCTAGTGATAGCAATCAGCCCCAGCATTTT
CASSLAPSDSNQPQHF
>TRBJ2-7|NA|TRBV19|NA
TGTGCCAGTAGCTCCGGGACTCTGATGAGCTACGAGCAGTACTTC
CASSSGTLMSYEQYF
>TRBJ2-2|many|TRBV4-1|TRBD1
TGCGCCAGCAGCCAAGGACCGGGACAGGGTGGCGGGGAGCTGTTTTTT
CASSQGPGQGGGELFF
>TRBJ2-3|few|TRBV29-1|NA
TGCAGCGTTTTCTGGTCTAGCACAGATACGCAGTATTTT
CSVFWSSTDTQYF
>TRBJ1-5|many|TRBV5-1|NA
TGCGCCAGCAGCTTCGACGGGACTAATCAGCCCCAGCATTTT
CASSFDGTNQPQHF
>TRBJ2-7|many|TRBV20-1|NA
TGCAGTGCTCCCCCCTACGAGCAGTACTTC
CSAPPYEQYF
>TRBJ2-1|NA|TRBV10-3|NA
TGTGCCATCAGTGAAATAGGGGACAATGAGCAGTTCTTC
CAISEIGDNEQFF
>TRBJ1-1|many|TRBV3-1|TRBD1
TGTGCCAGCAGCCAACAGGGGGCAATCACTGAAGCTTTCTTT
CASSQQGAITEAFF